Listed below are T cell receptor beta chains from one sample, sequenced in a study of CD8 T cells in ankylosing spondylitis. TCRdb reanalysed the 5' RACE reads using MiXCR and keeps one entry per CDR3 protein. Altogether fewer than 200,000 distinct CDR3 sequences are present, 9.8% being singletons, with the ten largest covering around 16%. Material: blood, either unsorted or a sorted T cell fraction (not recorded which). The receptors stem from a female donor with ankylosing spondylitis or in good health (not recorded which). The CDR3 runs from the conserved cysteine through the conserved F or W. The order of the fields is J gene, D gene, V gene, clone size, CDR3 DNA, CDR3 protein. The D gene is left open where the match is weak. Clone size is given for some rows only: seen once, a few or many times, or a class if the clone is expanded.

TRBJ2-1	.	TRBV19	.	TGTGCCAGTAGTATAGATTTACAGGGATCCAAGCCCAAGAATGAGCAGTTCTTC	CASSIDLQGSKPKNEQFF
TRBJ2-1	TRBD2	TRBV7-6	many	TGTGCCAGCAGCTTACTAGCGGGTAGGACCTACAATGAGCAGTTCTTC	CASSLLAGRTYNEQFF
TRBJ2-2	.	TRBV15	many	TGTGCCACCAGCAGAGAACACGGCGGGGAGCTGTTTTTT	CATSREHGGELFF
TRBJ2-2	.	TRBV4-3	many	TGCGCCAGCAGCCAATTCTTGGGGGGAAGCACCGGGGAGCTGTTTTTT	CASSQFLGGSTGELFF
TRBJ1-1	TRBD1	TRBV27	.	TGTGCCAGCAGTTTGCTGGGACAGGGTGGCACTGAAGCTTTCTTT	CASSLLGQGGTEAFF
TRBJ1-4	.	TRBV4-3	.	TGCGCCAGCAGCCAAGAATGGGACAATAATGAAAAACTGTTTTTT	CASSQEWDNNEKLFF
TRBJ2-1	TRBD2	TRBV9	few	TGTGCCAGCAGCGTAGAGGGGCCCCTAGCGGGAGCCCCGGGTGAGCAGTTCTTC	CASSVEGPLAGAPGEQFF
TRBJ2-7	TRBD2	TRBV6-5	few	TGTGCCAGCAGTTTTAGCGGGAGTAATTCCTACGAGCAGTACTTC	CASSFSGSNSYEQYF
TRBJ2-1	.	TRBV7-9	many	TGTGCCAGCAGCCCTCGACAGACTGTGGTAGGGGAGCAGTTCTTC	CASSPRQTVVGEQFF
TRBJ1-1	.	TRBV12-3/TRBV12-4	many	TGTGCCAGCAGTTTAGAGCAGGAAGCTTTCTTT	CASSLEQEAFF
TRBJ1-2	.	TRBV4-3	few	TGCGCCAGCAGCCAAGATCGGGGGGACGGCTACACCTTC	CASSQDRGDGYTF
TRBJ2-3	.	TRBV4-3	many	TGCGCCAGCAGCCCACCGGGCGGGACAGATACGCAGTATTTT	CASSPPGGTDTQYF
TRBJ2-1	.	TRBV5-1	few	TGCGCCAGCAGCCAGCCGCTTAGCGGAACAGCCTACAATGAGCAGTTCTTC	CASSQPLSGTAYNEQFF
TRBJ2-1	.	TRBV29-1	.	TGCAGCGTTGGGGGACGGCGGGTCTACAATGAGCAGTTCTTC	CSVGGRRVYNEQFF
TRBJ2-1	.	TRBV21-1	many	TGTGCCAGCAGCGCGCCCGGGACTAGCGGGGTGAGCTCCTACAATGAGCAGTTCTTC	CASSAPGTSGVSSYNEQFF
TRBJ2-7	TRBD2	TRBV15	few	TGTGCCACCAGCGGCGGGACTAGCAGGTTCGAGCAGTACTTC	CATSGGTSRFEQYF
TRBJ2-7	TRBD2	TRBV5-1	few	TGCGCCAGCAGCCAAGAGCGGGGTACGAGCGAGCAGTACTTC	CASSQERGTSEQYF
TRBJ1-2	TRBD1	TRBV28	.	TGTGCCAGCAGGTTACAGGGGTTACTCTATGGCTACACCTTC	CASRLQGLLYGYTF
TRBJ1-6	.	TRBV7-9	.	TGTGCCAGCAGCTTTCTTCCCCCCAATTCACCCCTCCACTTT	CASSFLPPNSPLHF
TRBJ2-1	.	TRBV4-3	few	TGCGCCAGCAGCCAAGGAACTATGCAGTTCTTC	CASSQGTMQFF
TRBJ2-5	TRBD2	TRBV7-9	many	TGTGCCAGCAGCATTCTCGGACTAGCAGAGGAGACCCAGTACTTC	CASSILGLAEETQYF
TRBJ1-2	.	TRBV5-6	.	TGTGCCAGCAGCTCGGGACCTAATACTAACTATGGCTACACCTTC	CASSSGPNTNYGYTF
TRBJ2-4	.	TRBV4-1	.	TGCGCCAGCACGGACCTGGGGGACATTCAGTACTTC	CASTDLGDIQYF
TRBJ2-1	TRBD2	TRBV11-2	few	TGTGCCAGCAGCCCTAGGGGGGGTAGCGGGAATTACAATGAAAGGCAGTTCTTC	CASSPRGGSGNYNERQFF
TRBJ2-7	TRBD1	TRBV19	few	TGTGCCAGTAGTACGGACAGGGGCCACGAGCAGTACTTC	CASSTDRGHEQYF
TRBJ2-3	TRBD1	TRBV29-1	.	TGCAGCGTTGAAGGGGGAGAGGCCCCAAACAGGGGAGATACGCAGTATTTT	CSVEGGEAPNRGDTQYF
TRBJ1-1	.	TRBV10-3	.	TGTGCCATCAGTGATCCGGGGTACACTGAAGCTTTCTTT	CAISDPGYTEAFF
TRBJ2-1	.	TRBV29-1	many	TGCAGCGGGGGGCTTCGTACAGACGGCAATGAGCAGTTCTTC	CSGGLRTDGNEQFF
TRBJ2-7	.	TRBV28	few	TGTGCCAGCAGCTCCGACCGGGCCCTCCTTTACGAGCAGTACTTC	CASSSDRALLYEQYF
TRBJ1-1	.	TRBV4-3	many	TGCGCCAGCAGCCAATACGGGGTCTCTGAAGCTTTCTTT	CASSQYGVSEAFF
TRBJ2-1	TRBD2	TRBV15	many	TGTGCCACCAGCATGGGTAGCGGGCTGTATGAGCAGTTCTTC	CATSMGSGLYEQFF
TRBJ2-5	.	TRBV4-1	.	TGCGCCAGCAGCCAAGTTTGGGGGGACGAGACCCAGTACTTC	CASSQVWGDETQYF
TRBJ1-1	.	TRBV29-1	.	TGCAGCGTTGCGAACACTGAAGCTTTCTTT	CSVANTEAFF
TRBJ1-2	.	TRBV4-3	.	TGCGCCAGCAGCCAAGTAAGGGGAGACTATGGCTACACCTTC	CASSQVRGDYGYTF
TRBJ2-7	.	TRBV30	few	TGTGCCTGGAGTGTCGGGTCAAGTGGAAACTACGAGCAGTACTTC	CAWSVGSSGNYEQYF